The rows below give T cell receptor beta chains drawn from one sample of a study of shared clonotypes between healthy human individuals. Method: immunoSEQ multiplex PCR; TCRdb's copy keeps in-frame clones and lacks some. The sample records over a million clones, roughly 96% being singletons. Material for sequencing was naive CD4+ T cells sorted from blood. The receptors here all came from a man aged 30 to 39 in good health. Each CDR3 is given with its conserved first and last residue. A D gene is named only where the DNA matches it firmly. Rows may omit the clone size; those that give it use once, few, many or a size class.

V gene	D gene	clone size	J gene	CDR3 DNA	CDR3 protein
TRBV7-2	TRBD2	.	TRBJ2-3	TGTGCCAGCAGCTCACAGCGGGAATCAGATACGCAGTATTTT	CASSSQRESDTQYF
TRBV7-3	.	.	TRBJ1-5	TGTGCCAGCAGCGAGGGGAGCAATCAGCCCCAGCATTTT	CASSEGSNQPQHF
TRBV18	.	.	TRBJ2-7	TGTGCCAGCTCACCTCTTCCCTTCTCCTACGAGCAGTACTTC	CASSPLPFSYEQYF
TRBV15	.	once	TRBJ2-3	TGTGCCACCAGCAGAGAGAGGCTAGCCGGCACAGATACGCAGTATTTT	CATSRERLAGTDTQYF
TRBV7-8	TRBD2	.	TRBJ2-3	TGTGCCAGCAGCCCCCCCTTGGGGGCGGGAGGGCTTGGCGATACGCAGTATTTT	CASSPPLGAGGLGDTQYF
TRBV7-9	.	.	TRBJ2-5	TGTGCCAGCAGCGCAGGTGAACTGGGGTACCAAGAGACCCAGTACTTC	CASSAGELGYQETQYF
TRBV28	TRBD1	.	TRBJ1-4	TGTGCCACCAGGACCGGGACAGGGGCTGGGGAACTGTTTTTT	CATRTGTGAGELFF
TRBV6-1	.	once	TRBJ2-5	TGTGCTTCGCTTAGCGACCCCTTGGAGACCCAGTACTTC	CASLSDPLETQYF
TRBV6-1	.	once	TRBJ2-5	TGTGCCAGCAGTGATGACAGCCTAGGGACCCAGTACTTC	CASSDDSLGTQYF
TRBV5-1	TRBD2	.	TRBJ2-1	TGCGCCAGCAGCCTCGGGACTAGCGGGAGTAATGAGCAGTTCTTC	CASSLGTSGSNEQFF